This T cell receptor (beta chain) was obtained from a study of T cells after yellow fever vaccination. Whole-study findings and limits: Contaminating bulk clonotypes could be abundant in FACS-sorted repertoires.

The ends were cut back, 3 bases at V and 0 bases at J, with 6 bases in the middle. CDR3 length: 14 residues. The TCR cDNA carried a universal primer site and UMIs from 5'RACE template switching. TCRdb re-called the 5' RACE reads with MiXCR, one entry per CDR3 protein. The sample consists of about 250,000 distinct CDR3 sequences, about 3.9% of them appearing once. This clonotype was observed at least ten times. As yet, its antigen is unknown. The chain joins TRBV12-3 or TRBV12-4 to TRBJ1-3; D not certain. The sample was PBMCs, taken 15 days after the yellow fever booster vaccination. The receptor comes from a man younger than 30 who received the YFV17D yellow fever vaccine. The CDR3 DNA is TGTGCCAGCAGTTTTCTGAGCTCTGGAAACACCATATATTTT. Encoded protein: CASSFLSSGNTIYF.